The following is a T cell receptor beta chain sequence with its context. The data are from a study of T cell changes during pregnancy in multiple sclerosis. The germline V gene encodes CDR1 SGHDT and CDR2 YYEEEE. V lost 3 bases and J lost 12, with 12 bases in between. The CDR3 runs 11 residues. Measured with immunoSEQ multiplex PCR; TCRdb has only the in-frame clones, and not every one. The table has 60,000 or so clones, 91% seen once. The source was peripheral blood, collected before pregnancy. The sequence came from a female donor with multiple sclerosis, enrolled in a pregnancy study. The genes are TRBV5-6 and TRBJ1-2; possible D gene TRBD1, 5 bases. In nucleotides, the CDR3 is TGTGCCAGCAGCTCCCGGGACTCGCACACCTTC. Residues: CASSSRDSHTF.